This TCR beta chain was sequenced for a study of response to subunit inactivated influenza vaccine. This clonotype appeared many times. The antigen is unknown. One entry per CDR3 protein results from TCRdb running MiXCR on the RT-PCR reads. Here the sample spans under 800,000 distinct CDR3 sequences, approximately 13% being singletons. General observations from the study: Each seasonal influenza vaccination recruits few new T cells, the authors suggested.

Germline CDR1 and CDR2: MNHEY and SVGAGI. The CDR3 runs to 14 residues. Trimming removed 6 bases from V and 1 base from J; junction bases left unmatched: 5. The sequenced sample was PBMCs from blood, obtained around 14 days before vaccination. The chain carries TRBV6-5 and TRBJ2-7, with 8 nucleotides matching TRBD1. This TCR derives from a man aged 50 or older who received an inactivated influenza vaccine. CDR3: CASSYGQGSYEQYF. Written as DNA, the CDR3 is TGTGCCAGCAGCTATGGACAGGGTTCCTACGAGCAGTACTTC.